These 30 T cell receptor beta chains share one sample of origin, sequenced in a study of T cell repertoires in cytomegalovirus infection. One entry per CDR3 protein results from TCRdb running MiXCR on the reads. This table holds 400,000 or so distinct CDR3 sequences, about a sixth found once. Sample: PBMCs. These receptors all stem from a human donor in good health (CMV status not recorded). Some clones in this sample may be carry-over from other donors' samples.

This sequence joins TRBV7-7 and TRBJ2-7; D not resolved. The CDR3 contains 16 residues. Germline CDR1 and CDR2: SSHAT and FNYEAQ (reference sequence). V was pared by 5 bases and J by 4 bases, with 21 bases between. CDR3 loop: CASSPKPTQNHYEQYF. As DNA, the CDR3 is TGTGCCAGCAGCCCAAAGCCGACTCAGAACCATTACGAGCAGTACTTC.

In this sample, this clonotype turned up a few times. The J gene is TRBJ1-5, the V gene TRBV4-1; the D is unclear. The V end was cut by 1 base, the J end by 3 bases, with 13 bases between. The CDR3 loop spans 16 amino acids. Germline V gene data show CDR1 as MGHRA and CDR2 as YSYEKL. As DNA, the CDR3 is TGCGCCAGCAGCCAAGTGGCAGGCTCTGACAATCAGCCCCAGCATTTT. Translation gives CASSQVAGSDNQPQHF.

J is TRBJ2-7 and V is TRBV6-5, with 14 bases that match TRBD2. Germline lookup yields CDR1 MNHEY and CDR2 SVGAGI. With V trimmed by 6 bases and J by 0 bases, 10 bases remained unmatched. This CDR3 comprises 18 residues. CDR3 residues: CASSSGTSGGRLSYEQYF. CDR3 DNA: TGTGCCAGCAGCTCCGGGACTAGCGGGGGTAGACTCTCCTACGAGCAGTACTTC.

Many counts were recorded for this clonotype. The chain uses TRBV7-9 and TRBJ2-7; the D is unclear. Per the germline V gene, CDR1 is SEHNR and CDR2 is FQNEAQ (reference sequence). The CDR3 sequence is 16 residues long. With 4 bases removed from V and 0 bases from J, the gap between germline ends came to 16 bases. The CDR3 spells CASSSTLFAHSYEQYF. In DNA form, the CDR3 reads TGTGCCAGCAGCTCGACCTTGTTCGCGCACTCCTACGAGCAGTACTTC.

The chain combines TRBV7-2 with TRBJ1-6; D gene unclear. Trimming stripped 5 bases from V and 9 bases from J, with 14 bases between. The CDR3 totals 14 residues. Germline values: CDR1 SGHTA, CDR2 FQGNSA. CDR3 residues: CASSPSGKVSPLHF. CDR3 in DNA: TGTGCCAGCAGCCCTTCGGGAAAAGTTTCACCCCTCCACTTT.

This clonotype was observed at least ten times. The conserved closing phenylalanine or tryptophan is absent in this CDR3, likely reflecting a read error. The limits of the CDR3 on the DNA are not certain, so only TCRdb's listed CDR3 is given. The chain employs TRBV19 and TRBJ1-1; the D call of TRBD1 is as the table states it, not checked on the DNA. The CDR3 is 12 amino acids in total, end residues counted. CDR1 is LNHDA and CDR2 is SQIVND in the germline V gene (reference sequence). CDR3 protein: CASSIDAGTESM.

This sequence joins TRBV7-2 and TRBJ2-7; TRBD2 aligns across 15 bases. This CDR3 contains 17 residues. Looked up from germline, CDR1 is SGHTA and CDR2 is FQGNSA. V shed 5 bases, J shed 6 bases, and the junction held 11 bases outside the gene matches. CDR3 DNA: TGTGCCAGCAGCCCGTGGACTAGCGGGGGGGCACCACTCGAGCAGTACTTC. Its translation is CASSPWTSGGAPLEQYF.

V and J are TRBV29-1 and TRBJ2-5; 8 bases are shared with TRBD1. CDR1 SQVTM and CDR2 ANQGSEA come from the germline V gene. V was pared by 7 bases and J by 3 bases, with 10 bases of the junction left unmatched. CDR3 length: 14 amino acids. In DNA, the CDR3 is TGCAGCGCTACGGACAGGGTTGTCGAAGAGACCCAGTACTTC. It codes for CSATDRVVEETQYF.

This clonotype has only one observation. The chain couples TRBV20-1 to TRBJ2-7, with 16 bases matching TRBD2. Germline V gives CDR1 DFQATT, CDR2 SNEGSKA (reference sequence). The trim removed 6 bases at V and 5 bases at J, leaving 4 bases unmatched. CDR3 size: 14 residues. CDR3 in amino acids: CSATGLAGGHEQYF. The CDR3 DNA follows: TGCAGTGCAACGGGACTAGCGGGAGGGCACGAGCAGTACTTC.

This clonotype has a count of ten or more. V usage is TRBV7-2 and J usage is TRBJ2-3; D perhaps matches TRBD2 (6 bases). The CDR3 is 16 residues long. The germline V and J ends were trimmed by 5 bases and 0 bases, with 15 bases remaining between them. CDR1 SGHTA and CDR2 FQGNSA come from the germline V gene. The CDR3 nucleotides read TGTGCCAGCAGCCACGCGTGGGGGACTAGCACAGATACGCAGTATTTT. This sequence encodes CASSHAWGTSTDTQYF. The whole variable domain, filled in from reference TRBV7-2 and TRBJ2-3, reads GAGVSQSPSNKVTEKGKDVELRCDPISGHTALYWYRQSLGQGLEFLIYFQGNSAPDKSGLPSDRFSAERTGGSVSTLTIQRTQQEDSAVYLCASSHAWGTSTDTQYFGPGTRLTVL.

The chain links TRBV6-5 to TRBJ2-1; 11 positions agree with TRBD2. CDR3 length equals 13 residues. Trimming took 6 bases from V and 12 from J; bases not matched to a gene: 7. Germline loops: CDR1 MNHEY, CDR2 SVGAGI. CDR3 sequence reads: CASSTLLAGGQFF. CDR3 DNA sequence: TGTGCCAGCAGCACCCTGCTAGCGGGGGGGCAGTTCTTC.

This clonotype was seen repeatedly, ten times or more. The chain couples TRBV27 to TRBJ2-2, with TRBD1 matching over 7 bases. In germline, CDR1 is MNHEY, CDR2 SMNVEV (reference sequence). This CDR3 has 13 amino acids. With V trimmed by 5 bases and J by 6 bases, 3 bases remained unmatched. CDR3 nucleotides: TGTGCCAGCAGTCCCGGGACAGCCGGGGAGCTGTTTTTT. It codes for CASSPGTAGELFF.

On this clonotype itself: A read error may be the cause here, since a much bigger clone is one base away. The chain joins TRBV6-1 to TRBJ1-1; D gene unclear. This CDR3 is 12 amino acids long. The germline V gene encodes CDR1 MNHNS and CDR2 SASEGT. With 2 bases removed from V and 8 bases from J, the gap between germline ends came to 9 bases. This chain's CDR3 is CASSEWESEAFF. The DNA of the CDR3 is TGTGCCAGCAGTGAATGGGAGTCGGAAGCTTTCTTT.

This clonotype was detected a few times. This chain joins TRBV5-1 and TRBJ1-1; D unresolved. CDR3 size: 14 residues. The germline CDR1 and CDR2 sequences are SGHRS and YFSETQ. V lost 0 bases and J 0 bases, leaving 6 bases between the germline ends. The CDR3: CASSLDPMNTEAFF. CDR3 sequence (DNA): TGCGCCAGCAGCTTGGATCCGATGAACACTGAAGCTTTCTTT.

This clonotype was seen only once. J is TRBJ1-4 and V is TRBV2; tentatively, D is TRBD1 (5 bases). Germline V gives CDR1 SNHLY, CDR2 FYNNEI. This CDR3 contains 14 residues. V was pared by 4 bases and J by 8 bases, with 14 bases between. In nucleotides, the CDR3 is TGTGCCAGCAGTGCCGGGACTAATGGGGAAAAACTGTTTTTT. Protein: CASSAGTNGEKLFF.

This clonotype turned up a few times. The chain has TRBV5-5 and TRBJ2-7; D perhaps matches TRBD2 (6 bases). Germline CDR1 and CDR2: SGHKS and YYEKEE (reference sequence). The CDR3 sequence is 15 residues long. Trimming stripped 0 bases from V and 3 bases from J, with 13 bases between. CDR3 protein: CASSLDGTDYYEQYF. The CDR3 coding sequence is TGTGCCAGCAGCTTGGACGGGACGGACTACTACGAGCAGTACTTC.

This clonotype was seen ten or more times. J is TRBJ1-6 and V is TRBV7-6, with D uncertain. From germline, CDR1 is SGHVS and CDR2 FNYEAQ. Trimming took 1 base from V and 9 from J, leaving 10 bases between them. The CDR3 has 14 residues. The CDR3 sequence is CASSLGRYSSPLHF. CDR3 nucleotide sequence: TGTGCCAGCAGCTTAGGCAGGTACTCTTCACCCCTCCACTTT.

This clonotype turned up a few times. The rearrangement links TRBV28 to TRBJ1-1; a weak D match, TRBD1 (6 bases). CDR3 size: 14 residues. Germline loops: CDR1 MDHEN, CDR2 SYDVKM. Trimming took 7 bases from V and 4 from J, leaving 16 bases between them. The CDR3 bases are TGTGCCAGCACCGTTACAGGGTTGAGCACTGAAGCTTTCTTT. Translating gives CASTVTGLSTEAFF. Supplemented by reference TRBV28 and TRBJ1-1, the full variable domain reads DVKVTQSSRYLVKRTGEKVFLECVQDMDHENMFWYRQDPGLGLRLIYFSYDVKMKEKGDIPEGYSVSREKKERFSLILESASTNQTSMYLCASTVTGLSTEAFFGQGTRLTVV.

This clonotype was detected many times. The chain joins TRBV19 to TRBJ1-5; D not certain. Germline V gene lookup returns CDR1 LNHDA and CDR2 SQIVND (reference sequence). V was cut by 7 bases and J by 6 bases, with 19 bases left in between. This CDR3 has 15 residues. CDR3 region: CASTPVGGSGQPQHF. The CDR3 region has the DNA TGTGCCAGTACCCCGGTAGGAGGGTCCGGTCAGCCCCAGCATTTT.

The chain uses TRBV20-1 and TRBJ2-1; the D gene is possibly TRBD2 (6 bases). V lost 7 bases and J lost 6, with 16 bases in between. This CDR3 contains 13 residues. Germline CDR1 and CDR2: DFQATT and SNEGSKA (reference sequence). In DNA form, the CDR3 reads TGCAGTGTTCCCAGACTAGAGGTCAATGAGCAGTTCTTC. Translated: CSVPRLEVNEQFF.

This clonotype was seen more than once but under ten times. The chain couples TRBV19 to TRBJ2-3, with TRBD2 as a possible D gene (5 bases). Per germline, CDR1 LNHDA and CDR2 SQIVND (reference sequence). The CDR3 consists of 13 residues. The V end was cut by 11 bases, the J end by 3 bases, with 15 bases between. The CDR3 bases are TGTGCCTCGAGGTCGTCGGGGACAGATACGCAGTATTTT. It encodes CASRSSGTDTQYF.

The chain couples TRBV18 to TRBJ2-7; D remains unclear. The ends were cut back, 2 bases at V and 2 bases at J, with 10 bases in the middle. From germline, CDR1 is KGHSH and CDR2 LQKENI. The CDR3 sequence is 14 residues long. The DNA for the CDR3 is TGTGCCAGCTCACCAAAGGAGCGCGCCTACGAGCAGTACTTC. This codes for CASSPKERAYEQYF.

The sample holds a few counts of this clonotype. The V gene is TRBV2, the J gene TRBJ1-1, with D tentatively TRBD1 (5 bases). The CDR3 has 14 amino acids. Germline V CDR1 and CDR2: SNHLY, FYNNEI. Trimming took 7 bases from V and 3 from J, leaving 15 bases between them. The CDR3: CASMGQVRDTEAFF. For the CDR3, the DNA is TGTGCCAGCATGGGGCAGGTACGGGACACTGAAGCTTTCTTT. Looking up the rest from reference TRBV2 and TRBJ1-1 gives the full variable domain: EPEVTQTPSHQVTQMGQEVILRCVPISNHLYFYWYRQILGQKVEFLVSFYNNEISEKSEIFDDQFSVERPDGSNFTLKIRSTKLEDSAMYFCASMGQVRDTEAFFGQGTRLTVV.

This clonotype was counted many times. For the CDR3, the DNA is TGTGCCAGCAGCGTTTATCGGGACTCTCGAGGGGAGCTGTTTTTT. Its translation: CASSVYRDSRGELFF. This chain links TRBV7-8 with TRBJ2-2, with TRBD2 as a possible D gene (6 bases). This CDR3 is built from 15 residues. V lost 5 bases to trimming and J lost 8 bases, with 18 bases between them. Germline V lookup: CDR1 SGHVS, CDR2 FQNEAQ.

The table lists this clonotype with many counts. The chain recombines TRBV7-2 with TRBJ1-3; the D gene is possibly TRBD1 (6 bases). The CDR3 is 15 amino acids. Trimming stripped 3 bases from V and 2 bases from J, with 11 bases between. Germline CDR1 and CDR2: SGHTA and FQGNSA. CDR3 sequence: CASSFLPGAGNTIYF. The CDR3 coding sequence is TGTGCCAGCAGCTTCCTTCCAGGGGCTGGAAACACCATATATTTT.

As concerns this clonotype: This clone may be a read error of a much larger clone one base away. The rearrangement uses TRBV12-3 or TRBV12-4 and TRBJ2-5; 10 positions agree with TRBD1. V trimming: 8 bases; J trimming: 5 bases; junction bases outside the gene matches: 8. The CDR3 contains 14 residues. The CDR3 sequence is CASGSTGGTETQYF. The DNA for the CDR3 is TGTGCCAGCGGTTCGACAGGGGGCACTGAGACCCAGTACTTC.

This clonotype was detected only a few times. V and J are TRBV5-1 and TRBJ2-2; TRBD2 matches at 7 bases. V lost 7 bases to trimming and J lost 1 base; unmatched junction nucleotides: 1. Germline V gene data show CDR1 as SGHRS and CDR2 as YFSETQ. The CDR3 contains 13 residues. The CDR3 bases are TGCGCCAGCGGGAGGGAGAACACCGGGGAGCTGTTTTTT. Amino acids: CASGRENTGELFF.

This clonotype showed up just a few times. This chain joins TRBV27 and TRBJ2-7, with D maybe TRBD2 (7 bases). V lost 2 bases and J lost 5, with 19 bases in between. Germline-derived CDR1 and CDR2 are MNHEY and SMNVEV (reference sequence). The CDR3 covers 16 residues. DNA for the CDR3: TGTGCCAGCAGTTTAGCGGGGGCCCTCAAGACCCACGAGCAGTACTTC. Residues: CASSLAGALKTHEQYF.

The chain uses TRBV20-1 and TRBJ1-5, with TRBD1 as a possible D gene (5 bases). Germline loops: CDR1 DFQATT, CDR2 SNEGSKA (reference sequence). The CDR3 sequence is 15 residues long. Trimming took 6 bases from V and 4 from J, leaving 19 bases between them. The CDR3 protein is CSAFFANEGNQPQHF. CDR3 nucleotides: TGCAGTGCCTTCTTCGCAAACGAGGGGAATCAGCCCCAGCATTTT.

This clonotype was picked up a small number of times. The chain joins TRBV12-3 or TRBV12-4 to TRBJ2-3; D is uncertain. V lost 5 bases and J 2 bases, leaving 11 bases between the germline ends. There are 14 residues in the CDR3. For the CDR3, the DNA is TGTGCCAGCAGTCCTCGAGTTGACACAGATACGCAGTATTTT. Translated, it gives CASSPRVDTDTQYF.